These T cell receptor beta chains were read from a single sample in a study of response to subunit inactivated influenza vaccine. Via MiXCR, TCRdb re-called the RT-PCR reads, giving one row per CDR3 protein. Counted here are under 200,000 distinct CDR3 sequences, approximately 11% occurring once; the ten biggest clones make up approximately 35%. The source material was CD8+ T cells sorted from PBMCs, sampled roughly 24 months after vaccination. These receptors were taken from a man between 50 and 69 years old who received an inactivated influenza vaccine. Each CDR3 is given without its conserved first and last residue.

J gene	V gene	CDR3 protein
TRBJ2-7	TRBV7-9	ASSPTSFHEQY
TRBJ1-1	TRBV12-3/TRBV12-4	ASSLRDSEAF
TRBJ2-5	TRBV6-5	ASSYLGEETQY
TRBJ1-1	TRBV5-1	ASSLVGATVTEAF
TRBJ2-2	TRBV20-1	SAAGGAGTGELF
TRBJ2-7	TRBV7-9	ASSPTEAYEQY
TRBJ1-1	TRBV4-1	ASSQGQGLNTEAF
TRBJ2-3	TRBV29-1	SVEDFKETSGDTQY
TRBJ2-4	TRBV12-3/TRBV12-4	ASSAHKFRQLAKNIQY
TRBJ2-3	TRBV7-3	ASSPGGRATDTQY
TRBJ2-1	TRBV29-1	SVILAEKINEQF
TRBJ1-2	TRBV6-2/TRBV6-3	ASSYSRTGGNYGYT
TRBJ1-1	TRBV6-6	ASSPQDTEAF
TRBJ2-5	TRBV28	ASSLRLGGETQY
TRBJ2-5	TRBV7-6	ASSLGQLYQETQY
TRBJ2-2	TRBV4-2	ASSQASIGELF
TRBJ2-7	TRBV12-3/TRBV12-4	ASSFGGQGYEQY
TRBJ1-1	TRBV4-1	ASARTVNTEAF
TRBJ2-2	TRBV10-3	AISERLAGVSTGELF
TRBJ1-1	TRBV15	ATSRVGGYTEAF
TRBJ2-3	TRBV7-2	ASIQAGLLTDTQY
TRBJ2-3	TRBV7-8	ASSQTGTGPLLRQY
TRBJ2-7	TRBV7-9	ASSLGAWGQGYEQY
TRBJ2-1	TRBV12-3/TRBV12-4	ASSLPIGGSYNEQF
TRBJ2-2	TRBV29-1	SVGGTTTGELF
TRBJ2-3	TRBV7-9	ASSSLAGAFTDTQY
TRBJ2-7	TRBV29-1	SVGASGIPYEQY
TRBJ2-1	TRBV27	ASGIWRERRHEQF
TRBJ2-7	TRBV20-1	SATRQGHSYEQY
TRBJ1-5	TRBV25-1	ASSGGPNQPQH
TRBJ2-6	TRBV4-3	ASSQDSTASGANVLT